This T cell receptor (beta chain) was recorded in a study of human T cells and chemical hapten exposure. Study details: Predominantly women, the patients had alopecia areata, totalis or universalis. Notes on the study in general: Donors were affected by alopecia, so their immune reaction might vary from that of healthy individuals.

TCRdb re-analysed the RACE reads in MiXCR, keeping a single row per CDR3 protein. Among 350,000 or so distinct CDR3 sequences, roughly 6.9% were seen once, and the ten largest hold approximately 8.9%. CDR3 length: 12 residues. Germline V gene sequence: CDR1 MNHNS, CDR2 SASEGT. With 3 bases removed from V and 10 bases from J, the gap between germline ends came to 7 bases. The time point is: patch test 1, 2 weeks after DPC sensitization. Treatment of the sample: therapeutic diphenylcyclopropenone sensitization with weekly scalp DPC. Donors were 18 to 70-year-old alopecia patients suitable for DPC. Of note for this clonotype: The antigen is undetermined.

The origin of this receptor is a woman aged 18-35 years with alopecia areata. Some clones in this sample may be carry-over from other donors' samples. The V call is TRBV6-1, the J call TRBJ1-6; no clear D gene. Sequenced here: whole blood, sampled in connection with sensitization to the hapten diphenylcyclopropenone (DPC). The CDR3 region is CASSDPGSPLHF. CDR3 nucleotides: TGTGCCAGCAGTGATCCCGGATCACCCCTCCACTTT.